Reported below is one T cell receptor (beta chain). These data are taken from a study of T cell responses to AZD1222 COVID-19 vaccine. Some clones are missing from TCRdb's copy, which holds only in-frame ones; the method was immunoSEQ multiplex PCR. The table shows approximately 60,000 clones, with 80% to 90% occurring only once. Germline-derived CDR1 and CDR2 are ENHRY and SYGVKD. J lost 9 bases, V lost 4 bases, and 3 bases had no gene match. The CDR3 extends over 14 amino acids. The origin of this receptor is an adult in good health. The input for sequencing was peripheral blood, taken on day 0 of AZD1222 vaccination. The V call is TRBV10-3, the J call TRBJ2-1, with 13 bases matching TRBD2. The CDR3 sequence is CAISGGTSGAEQFF. Here the CDR3 DNA reads TGTGCCATCAGTGGAGGGACTAGCGGGGCTGAGCAGTTCTTC.